This TCR beta chain was recorded in a study of cytomegalovirus exposure and HLA in healthy donors. Study summary: Membership in the Caucasian-associated ancestry cluster was found for 81% of fewer than 450 genotyped donors. Points from the study as a whole: For TCR beta chains, V- and J-gene trimming was later linked to a missense DCLRE1C variant. Researchers left out some V segments, among them TRBV6-2 and TRBV6-3, as indistinguishable. Despite most TCR sequences being rare, some public TCRs occurred in many donors.

V shed 4 bases, J shed 2 bases, and the junction held 6 bases outside the gene matches. Germline assignment: CDR1 SGHTS and CDR2 YDEGEE. The CDR3 totals 15 residues. The PCR ran on 60 Vbeta and 13 Jbeta primers. Clones were read by immunoSEQ multiplex PCR, and TCRdb kept only the in-frame ones, dropping some. The sample consists of roughly 190,000 clones, about four fifths of them appearing once. On this clone: Its target is unknown.

The sequence was obtained from a woman between 35 and 50 years old in good health and CMV-seronegative. The chain links TRBV5-8 to TRBJ1-3, with 7 nucleotides matching TRBD1. The sample taken for sequencing was PBMCs. The CDR3 DNA follows: TGTGCCAGCAGCATTACAGGGGTCCCTGGAAACACCATATATTTT. Its translation: CASSITGVPGNTIYF.